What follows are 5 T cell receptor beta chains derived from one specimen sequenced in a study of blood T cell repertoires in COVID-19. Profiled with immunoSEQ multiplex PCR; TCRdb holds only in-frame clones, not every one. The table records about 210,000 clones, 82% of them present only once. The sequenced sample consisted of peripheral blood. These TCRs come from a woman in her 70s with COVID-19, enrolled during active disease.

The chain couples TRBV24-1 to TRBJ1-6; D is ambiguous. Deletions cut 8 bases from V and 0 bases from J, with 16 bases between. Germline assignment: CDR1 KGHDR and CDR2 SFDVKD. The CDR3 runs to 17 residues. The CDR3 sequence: CATIFHPGSSYNSPLHF. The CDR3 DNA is TGTGCCACCATTTTCCACCCAGGCAGCTCCTATAATTCACCCCTCCACTTT.

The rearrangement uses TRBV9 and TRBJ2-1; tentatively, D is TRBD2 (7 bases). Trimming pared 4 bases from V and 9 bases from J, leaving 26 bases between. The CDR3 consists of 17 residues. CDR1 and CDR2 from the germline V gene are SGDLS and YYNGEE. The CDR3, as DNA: TGTGCCAGCAGCCTAAGGGAGAGGGGGGGATTAACCACTGAGCAGTTCTTC. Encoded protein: CASSLRERGGLTTEQFF.

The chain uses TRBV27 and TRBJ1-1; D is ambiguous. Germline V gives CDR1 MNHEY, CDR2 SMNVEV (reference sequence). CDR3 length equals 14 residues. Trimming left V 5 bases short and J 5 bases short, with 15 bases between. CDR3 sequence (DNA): TGTGCCAGCAGTACCACCTCGGCGGGGACTGAAGCTTTCTTT. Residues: CASSTTSAGTEAFF.

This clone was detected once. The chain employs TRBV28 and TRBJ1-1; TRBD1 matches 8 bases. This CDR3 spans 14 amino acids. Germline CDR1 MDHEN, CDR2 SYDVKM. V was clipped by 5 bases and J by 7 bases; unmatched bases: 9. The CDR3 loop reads CASSVGQGRGEAFF. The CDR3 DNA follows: TGTGCCAGCAGTGTTGGACAGGGAAGGGGTGAAGCTTTCTTT.

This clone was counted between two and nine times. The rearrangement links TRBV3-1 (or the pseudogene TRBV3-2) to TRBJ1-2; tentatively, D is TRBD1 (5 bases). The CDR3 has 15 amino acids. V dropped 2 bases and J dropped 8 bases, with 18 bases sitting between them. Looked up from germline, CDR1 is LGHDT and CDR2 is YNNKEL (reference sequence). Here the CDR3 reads CASSQKLTGVGGYTF. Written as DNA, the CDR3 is TGTGCCAGCAGCCAAAAACTGACGGGGGTTGGGGGCTACACCTTC.